This TCR beta chain is drawn from a study of T-cell reconstitution after alpha-beta-depleted transplantation in children. Study conclusions and caveats: Recipient T cells and thymic progenitors that survived gave rise to the high TCRbeta diversity observed at day 60 in some patients.

Unique molecular identifiers were incorporated into the prepared TCRbeta library. TCRdb reprocessed the PCR reads via MiXCR and lists one record per CDR3 protein. This sample yields fewer than 550,000 distinct CDR3 sequences, of which roughly a tenth are seen a single time; just over 2% belongs to the top ten. The V and J ends lost 5 bases and 5 bases, in that order; junction bases with no gene match: 6. This CDR3 has 15 amino acids. The V gene's germline CDR1 is SGHAT and CDR2 FQNNGV. About this clonotype: What it recognizes is unknown.

The chain carries TRBV11-2 and TRBJ2-2, with 9 bases matching TRBD1. Sequencing used PBMCs, obtained before TCRalphabeta/CD19-depleted stem cell transplant. The TCR originated in a child younger than 10 with inherited bone marrow failure, due to receive a stem cell transplant. This chain's CDR3 is CASSIGTGWTGELFF. For the CDR3, the DNA is TGTGCCAGCAGCATAGGGACAGGGTGGACCGGGGAGCTGTTTTTT. The variable domain in full, with the rest retrieved from reference TRBV11-2 and TRBJ2-2, is EAGVAQSPRYKIIEKRQSVAFWCNPISGHATLYWYQQILGQGPKLLIQFQNNGVVDDSQLPKDRFSAERLKGVDSTLKIQPAKLEDSAVYLCASSIGTGWTGELFFGEGSRLTVL.